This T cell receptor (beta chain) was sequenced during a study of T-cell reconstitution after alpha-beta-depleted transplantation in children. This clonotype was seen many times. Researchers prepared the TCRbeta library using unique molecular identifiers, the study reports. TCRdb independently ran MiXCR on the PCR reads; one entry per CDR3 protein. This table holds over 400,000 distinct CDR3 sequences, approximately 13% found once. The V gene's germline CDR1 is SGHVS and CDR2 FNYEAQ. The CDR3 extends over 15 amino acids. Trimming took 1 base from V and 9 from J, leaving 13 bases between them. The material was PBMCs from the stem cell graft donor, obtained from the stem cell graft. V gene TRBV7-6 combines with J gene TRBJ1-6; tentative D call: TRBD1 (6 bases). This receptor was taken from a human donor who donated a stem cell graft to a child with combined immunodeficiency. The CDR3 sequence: CASSLDAGAGSPLHF. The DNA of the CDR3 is TGTGCCAGCAGCTTAGATGCAGGGGCGGGTTCACCCCTCCACTTT. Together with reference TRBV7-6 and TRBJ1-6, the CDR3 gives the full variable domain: GAGVSQSPRYKVTKRGQDVALRCDPISGHVSLYWYRQALGQGPEFLTYFNYEAQQDKSGLPNDRFSAERPEGSISTLTIQRTEQRDSAMYRCASSLDAGAGSPLHFGNGTRLTVT.